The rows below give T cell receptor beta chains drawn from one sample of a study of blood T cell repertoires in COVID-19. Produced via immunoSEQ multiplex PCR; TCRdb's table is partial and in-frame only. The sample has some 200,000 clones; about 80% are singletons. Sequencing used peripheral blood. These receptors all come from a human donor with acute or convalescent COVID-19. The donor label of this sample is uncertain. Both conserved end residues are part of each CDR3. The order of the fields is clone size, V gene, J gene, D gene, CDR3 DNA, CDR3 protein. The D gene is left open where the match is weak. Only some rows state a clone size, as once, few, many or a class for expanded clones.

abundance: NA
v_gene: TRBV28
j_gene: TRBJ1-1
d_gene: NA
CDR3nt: TGTGCCAGCAGTCGAGAAGGTTTACCCGGAGGGACTGAAGCTTTCTTT
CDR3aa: CASSREGLPGGTEAFF

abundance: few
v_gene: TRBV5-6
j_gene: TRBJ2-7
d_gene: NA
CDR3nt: TGTGCCAGCAGCTTGGGTCAGGCCTCCTACGAGCAGTACTTC
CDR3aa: CASSLGQASYEQYF

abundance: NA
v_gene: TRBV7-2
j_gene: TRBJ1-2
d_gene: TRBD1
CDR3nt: TGTGCCAGCAGCCTCAGAGGACAGGGGGCTGCTGGCTACACCTTC
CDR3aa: CASSLRGQGAAGYTF

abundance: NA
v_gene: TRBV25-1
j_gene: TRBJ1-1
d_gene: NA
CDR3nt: TGTGCCAGCAGTTTTGACAGTGAAGCTTTCTTT
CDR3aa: CASSFDSEAFF

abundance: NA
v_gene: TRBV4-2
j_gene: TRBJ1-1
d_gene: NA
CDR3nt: TGTGCCAGCAGCTACAGGGTCGGGACTGAAGCTTTCTTT
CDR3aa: CASSYRVGTEAFF

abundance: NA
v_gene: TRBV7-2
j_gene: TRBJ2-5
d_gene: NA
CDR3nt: TGTGCCAGCAGCCTTAAGACAGGTCAAGAGACCCAGTACTTC
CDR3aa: CASSLKTGQETQYF

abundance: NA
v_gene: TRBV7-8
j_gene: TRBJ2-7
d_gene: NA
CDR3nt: TGTGCCAGCAGCATGACCCGGGACGAGCAGTACTTC
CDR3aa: CASSMTRDEQYF

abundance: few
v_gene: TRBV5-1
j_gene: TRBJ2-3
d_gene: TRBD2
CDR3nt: TGCGCCAGCAGCGGGGGACTAGCGGGGTTTGGCACAGATACGCAGTATTTT
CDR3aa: CASSGGLAGFGTDTQYF

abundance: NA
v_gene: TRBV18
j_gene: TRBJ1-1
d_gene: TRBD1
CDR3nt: TGTGCCAGCTCACAGGGGGACAGGGAAGCTTTCTTT
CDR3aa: CASSQGDREAFF

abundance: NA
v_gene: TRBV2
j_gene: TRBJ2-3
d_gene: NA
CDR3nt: TGTGCCAGATCAGGGGTTAGCACAGATACGCAGTATTTT
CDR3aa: CARSGVSTDTQYF

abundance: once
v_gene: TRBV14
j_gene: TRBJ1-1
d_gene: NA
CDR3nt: TGTGCCAGCAGGCGGGACAACACTGAAGCTTTCTTT
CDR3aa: CASRRDNTEAFF

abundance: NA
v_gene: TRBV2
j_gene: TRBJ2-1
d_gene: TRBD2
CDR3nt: TGTGCCAGCAACTACCAGCGGGATGGTATTGAGCAGTTCTTC
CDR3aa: CASNYQRDGIEQFF

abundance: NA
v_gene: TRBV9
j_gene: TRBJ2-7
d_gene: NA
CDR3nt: TGTGCCAGCAGCGTCGGGGGGACACATATCTACGAGCAGTACTTC
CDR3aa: CASSVGGTHIYEQYF

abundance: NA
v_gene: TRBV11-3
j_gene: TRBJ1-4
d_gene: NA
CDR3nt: TGTGCCAGCAGTCAACGGTCGGGGGGTTTTAATGAAAAACTGTTTTTT
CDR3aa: CASSQRSGGFNEKLFF

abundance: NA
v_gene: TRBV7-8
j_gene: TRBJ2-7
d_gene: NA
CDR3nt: TGTGCCAGCAGCTATCAGGCAGGGAGGAGGACCGAGCAGTACTTC
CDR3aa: CASSYQAGRRTEQYF

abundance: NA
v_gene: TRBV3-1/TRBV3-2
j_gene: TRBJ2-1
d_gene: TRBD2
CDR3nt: TGTGCCAGCAGCCTCTTAACAGGGACTAGAGACAATGAGCAGTTCTTC
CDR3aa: CASSLLTGTRDNEQFF

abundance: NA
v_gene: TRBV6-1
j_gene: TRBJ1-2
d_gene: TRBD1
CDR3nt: TGTGCCAGCAGTGAAGCGCTTCCCGGACAGGGAAAATATGGCTACACCTTC
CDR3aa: CASSEALPGQGKYGYTF

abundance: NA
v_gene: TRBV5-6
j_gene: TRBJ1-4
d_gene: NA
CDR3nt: TGTGCCAGCACGGGGGACGCGAATGAAAAACTGTTTTTT
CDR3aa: CASTGDANEKLFF

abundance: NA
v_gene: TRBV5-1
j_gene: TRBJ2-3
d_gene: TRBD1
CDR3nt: TGCGCCAGCAGCTTGGAGCTCGGGACAGGCCCAGATACGCAGTATTTT
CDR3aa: CASSLELGTGPDTQYF

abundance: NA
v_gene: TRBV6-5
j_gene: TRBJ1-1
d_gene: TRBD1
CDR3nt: TGTGCCAGCCAGACAGGGTGGGATTCTGAAGCTTTCTTT
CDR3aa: CASQTGWDSEAFF

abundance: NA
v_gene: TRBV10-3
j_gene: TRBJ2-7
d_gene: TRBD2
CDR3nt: TGTGCCATCAGAGCTAACCCGGGACTAGCGGGAGCTGGAGAGCAGTACTTC
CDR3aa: CAIRANPGLAGAGEQYF

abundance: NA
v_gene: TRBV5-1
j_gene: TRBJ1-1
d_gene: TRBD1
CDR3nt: TGCGCCAGCAGCTGGACAGGTTCGAACACTGAAGCTTTCTTT
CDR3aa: CASSWTGSNTEAFF

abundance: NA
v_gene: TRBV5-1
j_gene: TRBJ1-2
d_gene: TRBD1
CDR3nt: TGCGCCAGCAGCTCCGACAGGGTGATAGGTGGCTACACCTTC
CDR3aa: CASSSDRVIGGYTF

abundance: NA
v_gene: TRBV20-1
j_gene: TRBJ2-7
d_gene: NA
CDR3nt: TGCAGTGCCGGCGGGAAACTAGAGCAGTACTTC
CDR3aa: CSAGGKLEQYF

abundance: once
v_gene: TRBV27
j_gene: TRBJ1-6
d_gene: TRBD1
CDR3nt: TGTGCCAGCAGTTTAAACAGGGGTGGTTCACCCCTCCACTTT
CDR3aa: CASSLNRGGSPLHF

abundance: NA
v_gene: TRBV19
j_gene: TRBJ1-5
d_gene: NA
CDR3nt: TGTGCCAGTAGCGAGCGGGACGGCAATCAGCCCCAGCATTTT
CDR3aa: CASSERDGNQPQHF

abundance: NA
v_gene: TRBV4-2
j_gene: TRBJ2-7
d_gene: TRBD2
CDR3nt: TGTGCCAGCAGCCGAATGCCCGGGACTAGCGGCTCCTACGAGCAGTACTTC
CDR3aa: CASSRMPGTSGSYEQYF

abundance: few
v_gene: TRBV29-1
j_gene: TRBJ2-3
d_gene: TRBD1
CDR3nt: TGCAGCGTTGAGGGACAGGGATACACAGATACGCAGTATTTT
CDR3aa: CSVEGQGYTDTQYF

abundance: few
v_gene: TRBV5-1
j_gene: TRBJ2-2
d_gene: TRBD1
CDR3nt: TGCGCCAGCAGCTTGGGGGACAGGGGTAGCACCGGGGAGCTGTTTTTT
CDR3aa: CASSLGDRGSTGELFF

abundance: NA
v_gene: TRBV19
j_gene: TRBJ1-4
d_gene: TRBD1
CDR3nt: TGTGCCAGTAGCGCACCGGGACAGGGGAATGAAAAACTGTTTTTT
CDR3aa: CASSAPGQGNEKLFF

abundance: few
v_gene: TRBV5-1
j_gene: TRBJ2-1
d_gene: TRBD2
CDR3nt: TGCGCCAGCAGCTTGGCGGGCGGGAGTGTCGATGAGCAGTTCTTC
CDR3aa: CASSLAGGSVDEQFF

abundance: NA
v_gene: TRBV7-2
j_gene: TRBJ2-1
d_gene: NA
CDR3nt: TGTGCCAGCAGCCCAGCCCCCTACCGACGGAGCTCCTACAATGAGCAGTTCTTC
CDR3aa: CASSPAPYRRSSYNEQFF

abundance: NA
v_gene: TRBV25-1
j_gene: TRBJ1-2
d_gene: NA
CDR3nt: TGTGCCAGCAGTGAATCGGGGGGCGGCTACACCTTC
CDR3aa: CASSESGGGYTF

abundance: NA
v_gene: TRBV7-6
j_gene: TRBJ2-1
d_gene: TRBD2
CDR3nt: TGTGCCAGCAGCGCCACTGGCACTAGCGGCTCCTACAATGAGCAGTTCTTC
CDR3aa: CASSATGTSGSYNEQFF

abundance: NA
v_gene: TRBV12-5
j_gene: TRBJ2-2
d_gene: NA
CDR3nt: TGTGCTAGTGAGGAGGGGGAGCTGTTTTTT
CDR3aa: CASEEGELFF

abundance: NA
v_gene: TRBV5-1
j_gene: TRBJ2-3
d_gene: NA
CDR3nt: TGCGCCAGCAGCTTGGCCGCGGCTAGCACAGATACGCAGTATTTT
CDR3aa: CASSLAAASTDTQYF

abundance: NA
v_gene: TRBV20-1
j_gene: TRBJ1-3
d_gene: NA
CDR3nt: TGCAGTGCTAGTCAGGGAGGCACTGGAAACACCATATATTTT
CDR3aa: CSASQGGTGNTIYF

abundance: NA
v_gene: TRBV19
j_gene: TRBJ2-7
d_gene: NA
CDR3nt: TGTGCCAGACCCGGGAGTACATCCTATCTCAGAACCGCGGGGGAGCAGTACTTC
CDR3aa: CARPGSTSYLRTAGEQYF

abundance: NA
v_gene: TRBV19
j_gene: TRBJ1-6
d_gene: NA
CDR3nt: TGTGCCAGTAGTATTGGAGGGAATGGCTATAATTCACCCCTCCACTTT
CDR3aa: CASSIGGNGYNSPLHF

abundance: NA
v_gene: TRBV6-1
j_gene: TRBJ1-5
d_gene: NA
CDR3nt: TGTGCCAGCAGTGAAATGCCCGAGAATCAGCCCCAGCATTTT
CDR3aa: CASSEMPENQPQHF

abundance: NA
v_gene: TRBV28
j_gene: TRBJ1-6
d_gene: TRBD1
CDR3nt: TGTGCCAGCAGTCCAGACAGGGGGGGACGTTCACCCCTCCACTTT
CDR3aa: CASSPDRGGRSPLHF

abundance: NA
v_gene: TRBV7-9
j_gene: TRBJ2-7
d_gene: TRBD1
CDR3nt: TGTGCCAGCAACTTAGACAGGGGAGTAAGCGAGCAGTACTTC
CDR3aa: CASNLDRGVSEQYF

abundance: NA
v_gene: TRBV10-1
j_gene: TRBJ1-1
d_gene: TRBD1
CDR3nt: TGCGCCAGCAGTGAAACAGGGGCCCGGGGGACTGAAGCTTTCTTT
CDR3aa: CASSETGARGTEAFF

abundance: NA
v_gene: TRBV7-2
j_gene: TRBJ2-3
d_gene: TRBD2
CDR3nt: TGTGCCAGCAGCTGGGGACTAGCGGGAGGGGCGCAGTATTTT
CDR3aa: CASSWGLAGGAQYF

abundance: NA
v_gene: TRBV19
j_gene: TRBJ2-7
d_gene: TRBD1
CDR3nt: TGTGCCAGTAGTGTTGGGACAGTGCTGACCTACGAGCAGTACTTC
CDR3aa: CASSVGTVLTYEQYF

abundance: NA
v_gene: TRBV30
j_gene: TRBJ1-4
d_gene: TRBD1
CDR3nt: TGTGCCTGGAGAGGGTTCAGGGGGGCGAGTTTGTTT
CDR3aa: CAWRGFRGASLF

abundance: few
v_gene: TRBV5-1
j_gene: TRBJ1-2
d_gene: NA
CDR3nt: TGCGCCAGCAGCTTAGGCGGACAGAGCCAGGAGGGCTACACCTTC
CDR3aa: CASSLGGQSQEGYTF

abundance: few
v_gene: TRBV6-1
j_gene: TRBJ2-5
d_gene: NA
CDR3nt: TGTGCCAGCAGTGAAGACAGGGAGGAGACCCAGTACTTC
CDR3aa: CASSEDREETQYF

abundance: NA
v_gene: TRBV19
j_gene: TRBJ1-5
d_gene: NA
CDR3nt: TGTGCCAGTAGTATCCAGGGCAGCAATCAGCCCCAGCATTTT
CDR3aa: CASSIQGSNQPQHF

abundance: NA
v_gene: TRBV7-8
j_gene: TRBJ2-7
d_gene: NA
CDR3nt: TGTGCCAGCAGCCGGGACCAGGGTTTAGTTTTAAGTACCTACGAGCAGTACTTC
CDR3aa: CASSRDQGLVLSTYEQYF

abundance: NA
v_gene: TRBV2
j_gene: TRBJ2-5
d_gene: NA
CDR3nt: TGTGCCAGCGCCTATAGGGACTCAGAGACCCAGTACTTC
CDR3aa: CASAYRDSETQYF

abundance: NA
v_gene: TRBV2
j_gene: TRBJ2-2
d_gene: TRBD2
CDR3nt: TGTGCCAGCACACTTCCGGGACTAGCTGGCGCCGGGGAGCTGTTTTTT
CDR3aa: CASTLPGLAGAGELFF

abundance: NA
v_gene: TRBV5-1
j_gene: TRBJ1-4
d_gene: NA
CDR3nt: TGCGCCAGCACTTCATCAGGGGCCAATGAAAAACTGTTTTTT
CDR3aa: CASTSSGANEKLFF

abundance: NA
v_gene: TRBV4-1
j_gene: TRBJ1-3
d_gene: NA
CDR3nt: TGCGCCAGCAGCCCAGGGGGAAACACCATATATTTT
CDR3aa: CASSPGGNTIYF

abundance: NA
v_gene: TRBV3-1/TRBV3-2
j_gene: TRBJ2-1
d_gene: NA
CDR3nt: TGTGCCAGCAGCCAAACCAGGGGCCCCTACAATGAGCAGTTCTTC
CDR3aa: CASSQTRGPYNEQFF

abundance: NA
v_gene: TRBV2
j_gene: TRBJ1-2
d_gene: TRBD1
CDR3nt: TGTGCCAGCAGCTTGACAGGGGGTAACTATGGCTACACCTTC
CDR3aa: CASSLTGGNYGYTF

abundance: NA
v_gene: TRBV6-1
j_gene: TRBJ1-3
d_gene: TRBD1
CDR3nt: TGTGCCAGCAGTGAGGCTTGGACAGGCACTGGAAACACCATATATTTT
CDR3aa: CASSEAWTGTGNTIYF

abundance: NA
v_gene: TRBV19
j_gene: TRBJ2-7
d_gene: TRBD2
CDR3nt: TGTGCCAGTACTAGCGGGGGTACCTACGAGCAGTACTTC
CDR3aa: CASTSGGTYEQYF

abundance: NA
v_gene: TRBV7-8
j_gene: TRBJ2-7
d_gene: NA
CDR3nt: TGTGCCAGCAGCTTGAGGTTACTTGGGTCCCGGGACGAGCAGTACTTC
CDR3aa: CASSLRLLGSRDEQYF

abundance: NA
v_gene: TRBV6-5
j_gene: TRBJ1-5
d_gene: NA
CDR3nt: TGTGCCAGCAGCCCCAGGGGCCGGCAGCCCCAGCATTTT
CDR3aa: CASSPRGRQPQHF